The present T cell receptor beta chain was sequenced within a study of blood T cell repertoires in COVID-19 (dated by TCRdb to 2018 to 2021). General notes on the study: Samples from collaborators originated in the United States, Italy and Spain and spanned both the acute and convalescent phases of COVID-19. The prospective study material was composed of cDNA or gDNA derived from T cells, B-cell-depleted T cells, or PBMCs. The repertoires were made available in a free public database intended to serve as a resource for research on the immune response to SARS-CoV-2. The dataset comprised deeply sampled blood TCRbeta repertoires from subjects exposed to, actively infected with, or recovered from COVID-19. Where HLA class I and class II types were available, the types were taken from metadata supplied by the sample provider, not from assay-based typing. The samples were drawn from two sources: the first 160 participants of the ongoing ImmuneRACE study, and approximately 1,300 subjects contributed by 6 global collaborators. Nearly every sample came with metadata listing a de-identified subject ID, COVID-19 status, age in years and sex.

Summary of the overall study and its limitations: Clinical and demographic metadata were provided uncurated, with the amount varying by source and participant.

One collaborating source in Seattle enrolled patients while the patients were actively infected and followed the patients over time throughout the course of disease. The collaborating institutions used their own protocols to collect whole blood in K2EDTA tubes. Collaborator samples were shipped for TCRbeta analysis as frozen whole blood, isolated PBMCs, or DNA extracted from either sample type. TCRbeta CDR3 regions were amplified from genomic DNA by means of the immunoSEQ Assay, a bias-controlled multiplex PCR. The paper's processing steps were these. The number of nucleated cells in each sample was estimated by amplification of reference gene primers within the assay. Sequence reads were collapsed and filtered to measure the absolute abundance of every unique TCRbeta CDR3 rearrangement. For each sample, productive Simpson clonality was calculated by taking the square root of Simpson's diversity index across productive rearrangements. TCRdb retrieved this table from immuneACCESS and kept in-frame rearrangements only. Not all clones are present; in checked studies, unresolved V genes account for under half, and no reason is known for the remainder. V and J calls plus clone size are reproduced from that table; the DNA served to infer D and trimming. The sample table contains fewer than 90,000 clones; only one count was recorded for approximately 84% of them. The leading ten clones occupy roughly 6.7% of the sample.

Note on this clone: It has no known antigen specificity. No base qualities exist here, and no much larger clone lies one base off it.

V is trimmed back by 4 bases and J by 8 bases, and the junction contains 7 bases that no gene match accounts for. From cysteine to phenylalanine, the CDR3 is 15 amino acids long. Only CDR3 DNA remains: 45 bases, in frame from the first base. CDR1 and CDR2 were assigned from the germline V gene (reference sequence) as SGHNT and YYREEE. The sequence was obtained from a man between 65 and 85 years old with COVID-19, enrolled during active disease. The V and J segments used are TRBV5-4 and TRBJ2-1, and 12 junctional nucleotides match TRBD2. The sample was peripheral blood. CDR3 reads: CASSLRLAGVDEQFF. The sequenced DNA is TGTGCCAGCAGCCTACGACTAGCGGGAGTAGATGAGCAGTTCTTC. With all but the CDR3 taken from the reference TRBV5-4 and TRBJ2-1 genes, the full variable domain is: ETGVTQSPTHLIKTRGQQVTLRCSSQSGHNTVSWYQQALGQGPQFIFQYYREEENGRGNFPPRFSGLQFPNYSSELNVNALELDDSALYLCASSLRLAGVDEQFFGPGTRLTVL.